This T cell receptor (beta chain) was retrieved from a study of cytomegalovirus exposure and HLA in healthy donors. Study observations and caveats: A few CMV-associated chains proved CMV antigen-specific in vitro. Cytomegalovirus association was listed for about 150 TCR beta chains.

From germline, CDR1 is MGHDK and CDR2 SYGVNS. This CDR3 has 13 amino acids. The ends were cut back, 2 bases at V and 0 bases at J, with 3 bases in the middle. The primer mix had 60 Vbeta and 13 Jbeta primers. Using immunoSEQ multiplex PCR, the repertoire was profiled, and TCRdb retains in-frame clones only, with some absent. The sample holds under 200,000 clones; 68% are singletons and the top ten take over 1.2%. On this clone: The antigen is unknown.

The chain uses TRBV25-1 and TRBJ2-3; D unclear. The sequence derives from a man aged 45 to 65 in good health and CMV-seronegative. Sequences were obtained from PBMCs. CDR3 bases: TGTGCCAGCAGTGAACCTAGCACAGATACGCAGTATTTT. This translates into CASSEPSTDTQYF.